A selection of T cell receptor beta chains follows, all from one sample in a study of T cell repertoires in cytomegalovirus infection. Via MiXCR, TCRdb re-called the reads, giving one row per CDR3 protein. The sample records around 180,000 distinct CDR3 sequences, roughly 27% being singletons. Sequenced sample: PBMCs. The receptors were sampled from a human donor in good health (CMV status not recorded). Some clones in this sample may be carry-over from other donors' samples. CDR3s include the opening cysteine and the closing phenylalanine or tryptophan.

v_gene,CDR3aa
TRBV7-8,CASSLRHGADTQYF
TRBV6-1,CASKRLAGPFTDTQYF
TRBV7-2,CASSLSQGDTQYF
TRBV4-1,CASSQDKGVPFVGYTF
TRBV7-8,CASSFGTGGNSPLHF
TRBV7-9,CASSLATGATEAFF
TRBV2,CASRTTGQFTDTQYF
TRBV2,CASSESQAFNQPQHF
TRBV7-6,CASSPGDGQFF
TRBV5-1,CASSLAVASQETQYF
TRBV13,CASSLVGSTYEQYF
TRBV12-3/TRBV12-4,CASSPPWELGRNQPQHF
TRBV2,CASSEDGGAAYEQYF
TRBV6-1,CASSEATGSTGELFF
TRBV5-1,CASSLDPGNYGYTF
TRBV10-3,CAISAETNEKLFF
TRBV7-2,CASSPTGKSTDTQYF
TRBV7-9,CASIPGTGYYEQYF
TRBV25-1,CASRAGVGWYEQYF
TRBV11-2,CASSRRSTGTVYGYTF
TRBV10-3,CATGTGGNQPQHF
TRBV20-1,CSAREEGRITYEQYF
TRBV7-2,CASSPSPGNQAQHF
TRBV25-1,CASSEPGDMNTEAFF
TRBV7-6,CASSPGGGYNEKLFF
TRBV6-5,CASSFSPGQGIKTQYF
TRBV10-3,CAISEDRGGDTQYF
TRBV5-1,CASSLAWGFSYNEQFF
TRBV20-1,CSARAPGAEQFF
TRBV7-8,CASSPGLAEGTGELFF
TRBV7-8,CASSFRSRTGDNSGNTIYF
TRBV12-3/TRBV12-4,CASSGRGQFYGYTF